This T cell receptor beta chain was obtained from a study of tumor T cells in aggressive B-cell lymphoma. V lost 5 bases to trimming and J lost 3 bases; unmatched junction nucleotides: 7. CDR1 is SGHTA, CDR2 FQGTGA, per germline. The CDR3 loop spans 15 amino acids. The method was immunoSEQ multiplex PCR; TCRdb's version includes in-frame clones alone and lacks a portion of them. The sample yields about 9,000 clones, 85% seen once. The sequenced sample was tumor tissue. The rearrangement joins TRBV7-3 to TRBJ2-5; 9 positions match TRBD1. This clonotype was obtained from an adult with diffuse large B cell lymphoma. As DNA, the CDR3 is TGTGCCAGCAGCCCACGGGGACAGGGTAAAGAGACCCAGTACTTC. This translates into CASSPRGQGKETQYF.